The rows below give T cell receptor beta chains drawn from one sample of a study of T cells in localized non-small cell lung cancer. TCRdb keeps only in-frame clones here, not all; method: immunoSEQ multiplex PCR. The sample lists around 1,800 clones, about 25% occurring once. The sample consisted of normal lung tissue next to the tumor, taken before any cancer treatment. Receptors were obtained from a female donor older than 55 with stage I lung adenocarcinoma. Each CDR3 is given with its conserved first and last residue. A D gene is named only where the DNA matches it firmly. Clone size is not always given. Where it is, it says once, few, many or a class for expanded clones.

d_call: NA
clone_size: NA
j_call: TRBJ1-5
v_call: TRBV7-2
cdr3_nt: TGTGCCAGCAGCCAAGAAGGACAGAAAGCCCAGCATTTT
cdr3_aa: CASSQEGQKAQHF

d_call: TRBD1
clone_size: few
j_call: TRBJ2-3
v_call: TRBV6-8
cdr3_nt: TGTGCCAGCAGTTACGCGGACAGGGATACGCAGTATTTT
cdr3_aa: CASSYADRDTQYF

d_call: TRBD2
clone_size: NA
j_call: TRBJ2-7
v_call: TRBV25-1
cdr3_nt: TGTGCCAGCGAGCGGGGTTGGCGCGAGCAGTACTTC
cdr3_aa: CASERGWREQYF

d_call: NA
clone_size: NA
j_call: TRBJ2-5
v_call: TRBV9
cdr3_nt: TGTGCCAGCGGCGGGCGACTTCAAGAGACCCAGTACTTC
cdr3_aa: CASGGRLQETQYF

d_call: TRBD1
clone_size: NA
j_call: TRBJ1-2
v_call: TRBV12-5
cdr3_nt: TGTGCCCCCAGGGGGCTCGACTATGGCTACACCTTC
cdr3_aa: CAPRGLDYGYTF

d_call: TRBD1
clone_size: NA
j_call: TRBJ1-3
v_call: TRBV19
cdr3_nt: TGTGCCAGTGGAGTCAGGGGGCCCTCTGGAAACACCATATATTTT
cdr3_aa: CASGVRGPSGNTIYF

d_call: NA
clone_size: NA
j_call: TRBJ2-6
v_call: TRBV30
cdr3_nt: TGTGCCTGGAGTCGGGAGCGGGTGCGCTCTGGGGCCAACGTCCTGACTTTC
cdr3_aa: CAWSRERVRSGANVLTF

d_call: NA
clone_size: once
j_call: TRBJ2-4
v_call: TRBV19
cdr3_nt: TGTGCCAGTAGTAGTAGGGACCTTGGCAAAAACATTCAGTACTTC
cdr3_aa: CASSSRDLGKNIQYF

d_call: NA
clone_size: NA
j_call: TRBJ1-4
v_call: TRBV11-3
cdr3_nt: TGTGCCAGAAGCTTAGACCGGGGTGCGACTAATGAAAAACTGTTTTTT
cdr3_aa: CARSLDRGATNEKLFF

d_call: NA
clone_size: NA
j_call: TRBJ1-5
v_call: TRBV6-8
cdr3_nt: TGTGCCAGCAGGTCATTCGGGTCCAATCAGCCCCAGCATTTT
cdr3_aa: CASRSFGSNQPQHF

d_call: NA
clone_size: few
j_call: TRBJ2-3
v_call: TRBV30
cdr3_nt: TGTGCCTGGAGTTCAGGCGGCGGGACGGCAGATACGCAGTATTTT
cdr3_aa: CAWSSGGGTADTQYF